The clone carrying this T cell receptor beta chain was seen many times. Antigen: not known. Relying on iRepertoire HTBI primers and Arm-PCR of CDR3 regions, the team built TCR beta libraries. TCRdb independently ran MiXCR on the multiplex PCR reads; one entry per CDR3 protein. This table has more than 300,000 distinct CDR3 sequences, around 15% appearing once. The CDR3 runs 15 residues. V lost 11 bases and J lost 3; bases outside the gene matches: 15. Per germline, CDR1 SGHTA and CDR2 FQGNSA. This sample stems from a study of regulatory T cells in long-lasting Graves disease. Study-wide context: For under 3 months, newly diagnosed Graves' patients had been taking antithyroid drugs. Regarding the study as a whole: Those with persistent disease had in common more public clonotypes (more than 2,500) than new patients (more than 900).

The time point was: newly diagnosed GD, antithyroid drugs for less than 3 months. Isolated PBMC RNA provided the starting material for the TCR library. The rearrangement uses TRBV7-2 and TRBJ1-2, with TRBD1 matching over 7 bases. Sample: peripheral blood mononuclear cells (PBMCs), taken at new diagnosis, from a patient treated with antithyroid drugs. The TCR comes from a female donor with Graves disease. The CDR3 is CAGGGNPLRHYGYTF. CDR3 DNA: TGTGCCGGAGGGGGCAACCCATTACGTCACTATGGCTACACCTTC.